This T cell receptor beta chain is drawn from a study of cytomegalovirus exposure and HLA in healthy donors. Study outcomes and limitations: Sequencing had likely introduced a cluster of highly shared sequence variants as an artifact. For presence/absence analyses, sequencing depth was assumed to be roughly uniform across donors.

Donors counted as nominally healthy when sampled, yet unrecorded immune exposures were likely. PCR was performed using 60 Vbeta and 13 Jbeta primers. Data came from immunoSEQ multiplex PCR; TCRdb stores just in-frame clones and leaves some out. Of roughly 200,000 clones in the sample, 78% were seen once. As concerns this clone: Its target is unknown.

The germline V gene encodes CDR1 WNHNN and CDR2 SYGVQD (reference sequence). After removal of 1 base from V and 0 bases from J, the junction contained 7 bases not matched to a gene. The CDR3 totals 18 residues. This TCR was sampled from a woman in her twenties or thirties in good health and CMV-seropositive. The chain uses TRBV10-1 and TRBJ2-4; 9 bases fit TRBD2. The specimen sequenced was PBMCs. DNA of the CDR3: TGCGCCAGCAGTGAGTTGGCGGGGGGGCACCTAGCCAAAAACATTCAGTACTTC. It yields the protein CASSELAGGHLAKNIQYF.